This T cell receptor beta chain was identified in a study of molecular identifiers for immune sequencing clone quantification. General study points: In CMV-specific effectors, clones above 20 copies held over 98% of molecules; naive, under 1%.

Both previously described methods and listed TCR primers were employed to make bulk TCR libraries. TCRdb fed the PCR reads into MiXCR, producing one record per CDR3 protein. The repertoire holds about 640,000 distinct CDR3 sequences, less than 20% seen once, with 0.85% in the top ten. This clonotype was recorded many times. The antigen is unknown. Per the germline V gene, CDR1 is SGHVS and CDR2 is FQNEAQ. CDR3 length equals 18 residues. V lost 5 bases, J lost 4 bases, and 11 bases stayed unmatched. Naive CD8 libraries were made from around 18,000 to 910,000 sorted cells, and they used 10%, 30% or 50% RNA. Sorting was used to obtain naive CD8 T cells (CD8+CD4-CCR7+CD45RA+).

This clonotype was sampled from a human donor in good health. Some libraries in this study had Jurkat cell RNA spiked in. The material sequenced was naive CD8+ T cells from blood, with Jurkat cell RNA spiked in. Subset here: FACS-sorted CD8+CD4-CCR7+CD45RA+ naive T cells. The V gene is TRBV7-8, the J gene TRBJ2-3; 14 bases are shared with TRBD2. The CDR3 sequence: CASSDGTSGGPAPDTQYF. CDR3 sequence (DNA): TGTGCCAGCAGCGACGGGACTAGCGGGGGCCCTGCCCCAGATACGCAGTATTTT.